The clone carrying this T cell receptor beta chain was observed a few times. The sample is drawn from a study of cytomegalovirus exposure and HLA in healthy donors. CDR1 and CDR2 from the germline V gene are SGHAT and FQDESV (reference sequence). Trimming removed 3 bases from V and 8 bases from J, with 10 bases in between. The CDR3 totals 12 residues. Primers included in the PCR were 60 Vbeta and 13 Jbeta primers. Profiled with immunoSEQ multiplex PCR; TCRdb holds only in-frame clones, not every one. The data show about 140,000 clones, with 77% seen just once and roughly 1.6% held by the top ten. This clonotype was sampled from a female donor in good health and CMV-seronegative. Sequences were obtained from PBMCs. J is TRBJ1-2 and V is TRBV11-1; D is unclear. DNA for the CDR3: TGTGCCAGCAGCTTGGGAGGGTACGGCTACACCTTC. Protein: CASSLGGYGYTF. Together with reference TRBV11-1 and TRBJ1-2, the CDR3 gives the full variable domain: EAEVAQSPRYKITEKSQAVAFWCDPISGHATLYWYRQILGQGPELLVQFQDESVVDDSQLPKDRFSAERLKGVDSTLKIQPAELGDSAMYLCASSLGGYGYTFGSGTRLTVV.